What follows is one TCR beta chain and its context. Germline CDR1 SGHNT, CDR2 YYREEE (reference sequence). V shed 2 bases, J shed 4 bases, and the junction held 3 bases outside the gene matches. The length of the CDR3 is 15 residues. The data stem from a study of cytomegalovirus exposure and HLA in healthy donors. The PCR was carried out with 60 Vbeta primers and 13 Jbeta primers. The protocol was immunoSEQ multiplex PCR, while the TCRdb copy is restricted to in-frame clones and leaves out a portion. The sample has 100,000 to 150,000 clones. Specimen: PBMCs. The source is a middle-aged man in good health and CMV-seronegative. The chain has TRBV5-4 and TRBJ2-1; 10 nucleotides line up with TRBD1. This CDR3 is CASSLRDRGYNEQFF. The CDR3 DNA reads TGTGCCAGCAGCTTACGGGACAGGGGATACAATGAGCAGTTCTTC.